This is a list of T cell receptor beta chains from one sample in a study of Ad26.COV2.S vaccination and SARS-CoV-2 variants. Assay: immunoSEQ multiplex PCR; the TCRdb copy retains only in-frame clones and omits some. The repertoire holds 350,000 to 500,000 clones, with more than 80% as singletons. Material: peripheral blood, obtained in a trial of Ad26.COV2.S vaccine versus placebo. The source is a person between 18 and 60 years old who received the Ad26.COV2.S COVID-19 vaccine or a placebo. Both conserved end residues are trimmed from each CDR3.

TRBV15,ATSRDWDGGSSYNEQF
TRBV9,ASSGGANEQF
TRBV28,ASVTGAYEQY
TRBV19,ASSMGSGSYEQY
TRBV24-1,ATSDSRAGDTQY
TRBV10-3,AISGTGREKLF
TRBV27,ASSRAGELF
TRBV10-3,AIRQTGASSTDTQY
TRBV30,AWSVNSGMDEQF
TRBV12-5,ASGLVSGGYEQY
TRBV5-1,ASSLQGQRGEQF
TRBV7-3,ASSPGTSGFGTGELF
TRBV29-1,SVVLGRGEKLF
TRBV4-3,ASSQEPWGAGRTGELF
TRBV12-3/TRBV12-4,ASSLNSNEQF
TRBV2,ASSDRSGRDKGSSSGNTIY
TRBV7-2,ASSLEGPRDNEQF
TRBV27,ASRDRAYGYT
TRBV14,ASSQRQGSGNTIY
TRBV7-9,ASSLWRDSEQF
TRBV12-1,ASSFLDGINYGYT
TRBV3-1/TRBV3-2,ASSPGTGLPVGT
TRBV7-2,ASSFGTSGRVQTQY
TRBV7-2,ASSLRTSGRYEQF
TRBV7-2,ASSLAGGQHYEQY
TRBV10-3,AISELRDSYEQY
TRBV5-8,ASSWGGPYNEQF
TRBV7-8,ASSHPQSGRVNEQF
TRBV6-6,ASTYSLWETQY
TRBV6-2/TRBV6-3,ASSYPGQGARTQY
TRBV6-5,ASRQYSYNEQF
TRBV30,AWSQELIYEQY
TRBV28,ASKRETGNEQF
TRBV24-1,ATSDLQTPYSNQPQH
TRBV9,ASSGHSMNTEAF
TRBV9,TSSLDGTQETQY
TRBV25-1,ASSEHGRANTGELF
TRBV7-9,ASSSDRASYEQY
TRBV30,AWAQDLDTPSYNSPLH
TRBV10-3,AISDIALAGAYNEQF
TRBV27,ATQLSGQGPNSPLH
TRBV5-1,ASSPQPESYNEQF
TRBV27,ASSLFRGLMNTEAF
TRBV12-5,ASGLYSTGENTIY
TRBV4-1,ASSQEPGSDTLNYGYT
TRBV7-8,ASSLAKRATYEQY
TRBV27,ASSSIRTGVGEKLF
TRBV29-1,SGTTGTGELF
TRBV24-1,ATSGGADTEAF
TRBV27,ASSQSGTVGQPQH
TRBV19,ASREPGTANSPLH
TRBV4-3,ASSQLSMGLANTGELF
TRBV11-2,ASSLGGVGALVYEQY
TRBV6-4,ASTPRPYMNTEAF
TRBV27,ASGQGKQPQH
TRBV7-3,ASSLVSGGGNEQF
TRBV2,ASTGRYNQPQH
TRBV4-3,ASSPGHPNQPQH